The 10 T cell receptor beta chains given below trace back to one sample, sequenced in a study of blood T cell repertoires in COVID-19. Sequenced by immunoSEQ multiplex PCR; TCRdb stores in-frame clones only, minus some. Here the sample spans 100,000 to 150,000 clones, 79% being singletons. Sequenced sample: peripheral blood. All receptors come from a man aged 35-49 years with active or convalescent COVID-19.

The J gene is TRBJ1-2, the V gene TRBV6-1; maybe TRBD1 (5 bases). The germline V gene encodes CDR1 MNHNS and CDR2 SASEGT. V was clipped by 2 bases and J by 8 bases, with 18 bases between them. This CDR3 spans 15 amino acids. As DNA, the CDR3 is TGTGCCAGCAGTGAAAGCCCTTTTTCAGGGAAAGGCTACACCTTC. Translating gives CASSESPFSGKGYTF.

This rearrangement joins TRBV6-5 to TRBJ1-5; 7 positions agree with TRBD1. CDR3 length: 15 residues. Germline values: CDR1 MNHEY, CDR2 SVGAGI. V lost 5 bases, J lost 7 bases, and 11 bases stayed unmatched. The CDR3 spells CASSIQGGSQQPQHF. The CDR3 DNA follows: TGTGCCAGCAGTATCCAAGGGGGCAGCCAACAGCCCCAGCATTTT.

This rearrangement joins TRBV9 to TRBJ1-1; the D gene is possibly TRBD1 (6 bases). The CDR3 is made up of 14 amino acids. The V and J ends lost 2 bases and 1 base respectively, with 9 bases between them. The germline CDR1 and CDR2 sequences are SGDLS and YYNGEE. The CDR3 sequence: CASSVGDKNTEAFF. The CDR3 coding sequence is TGTGCCAGCAGCGTGGGGGACAAGAACACTGAAGCTTTCTTT.

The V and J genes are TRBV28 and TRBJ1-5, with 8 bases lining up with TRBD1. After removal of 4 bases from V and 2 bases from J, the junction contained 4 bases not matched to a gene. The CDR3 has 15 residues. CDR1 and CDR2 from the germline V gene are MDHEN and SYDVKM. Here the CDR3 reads CASSSATGGNQPQHF. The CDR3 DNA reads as TGTGCCAGCAGTTCAGCGACAGGGGGCAATCAGCCCCAGCATTTT.

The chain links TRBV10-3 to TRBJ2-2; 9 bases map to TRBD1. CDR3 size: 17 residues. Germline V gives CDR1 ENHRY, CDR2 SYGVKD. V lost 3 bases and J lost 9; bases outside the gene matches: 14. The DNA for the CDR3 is TGTGCCATCAGTGACAAGTTGGGAGGACAGGGGAAATGGGAGCTGTTTTTT. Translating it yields CAISDKLGGQGKWELFF.

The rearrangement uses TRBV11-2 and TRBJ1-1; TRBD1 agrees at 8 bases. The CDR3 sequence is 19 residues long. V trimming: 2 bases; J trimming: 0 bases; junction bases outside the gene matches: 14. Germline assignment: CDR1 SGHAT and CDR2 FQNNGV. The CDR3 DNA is TGTGCCAGCAGCTTAAGTCTTGGTAGCAGGGGGCAGATGAACACTGAAGCTTTCTTT. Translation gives CASSLSLGSRGQMNTEAFF.

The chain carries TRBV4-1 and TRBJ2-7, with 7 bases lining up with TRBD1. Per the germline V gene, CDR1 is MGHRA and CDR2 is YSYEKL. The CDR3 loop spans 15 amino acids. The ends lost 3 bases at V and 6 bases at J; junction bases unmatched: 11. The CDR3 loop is CASSHPRGTAGEQYF. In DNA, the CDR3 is TGCGCCAGCAGCCACCCCAGGGGGACGGCTGGCGAGCAGTACTTC.

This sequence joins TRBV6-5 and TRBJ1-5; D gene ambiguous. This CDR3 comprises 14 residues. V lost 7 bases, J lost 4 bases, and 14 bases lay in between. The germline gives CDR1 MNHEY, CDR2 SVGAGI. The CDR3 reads CASTPPGENQPQHF. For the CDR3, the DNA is TGTGCCAGCACTCCTCCTGGAGAAAATCAGCCCCAGCATTTT.

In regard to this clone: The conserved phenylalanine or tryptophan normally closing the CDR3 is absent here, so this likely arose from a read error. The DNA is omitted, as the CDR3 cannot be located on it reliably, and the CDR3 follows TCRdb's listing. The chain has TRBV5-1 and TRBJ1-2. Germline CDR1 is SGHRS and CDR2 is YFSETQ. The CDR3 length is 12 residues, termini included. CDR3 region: CASSLDGVLSSL.

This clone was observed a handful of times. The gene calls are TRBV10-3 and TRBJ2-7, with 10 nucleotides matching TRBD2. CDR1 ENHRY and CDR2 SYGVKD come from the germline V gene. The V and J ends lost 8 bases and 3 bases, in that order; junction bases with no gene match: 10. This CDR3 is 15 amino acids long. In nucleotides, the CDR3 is TGTGCCATCGGAATGGGTAGCGGGGGGTTCTACGAGCAGTACTTC. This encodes CAIGMGSGGFYEQYF.